Described below is a single TCR beta chain sequence and its context. The data were produced by immunoSEQ multiplex PCR, yet TCRdb's version contains in-frame clones alone and is incomplete. Among a few hundred thousand clones listed, roughly 80% were seen once. This record belongs to a study of blood T cell repertoires in COVID-19. In the study overall: PBMCs, B-cell-depleted T cells, or T cells were the source of the cDNA or gDNA that made up the material.

This TCR derives from a man older than 75 with acute or convalescent COVID-19. Specimen: peripheral blood.

The CDR3, as DNA: TGTGCCAGCAGCCAAGTTGCGGGAGTAGGAGATACGCAGTATTTT. Residues: CASSQVAGVGDTQYF. The V and J genes are TRBV14 and TRBJ2-3; TRBD2 matches at 7 bases. Germline lookup yields CDR1 SGHDN and CDR2 FVKESK. J gave up 5 bases and V 1 base, and 6 bases lay outside the gene matches. This CDR3 is built from 15 residues.